This T cell receptor beta chain was observed in a study of cytomegalovirus exposure and HLA in healthy donors. Study observations and caveats: Evidence from a later analysis indicated that most CMV-associated TCR beta chains looked HLA-restricted.

As regards this clone: What it binds is not known.

With 6 bases removed from V and 7 bases from J, the gap between germline ends came to 16 bases. The CDR3 contains 13 residues. Germline V gene sequence: CDR1 SQVTM, CDR2 ANQGSEA. The PCR contained 60 Vbeta and 13 Jbeta primers. TCRdb's table, derived via immunoSEQ multiplex PCR, lists solely in-frame clones and lacks some. The sample lists roughly 220,000 clones, approximately 78% occurring once. The TCR originated in a man aged 30-40 years in good health and CMV-seronegative. The specimen was PBMCs. This chain links TRBV29-1 with TRBJ2-1; D is ambiguous. The CDR3 sequence is CSVTVGWKNEQFF. The CDR3 DNA is TGCAGCGTCACCGTCGGGTGGAAGAATGAGCAGTTCTTC.